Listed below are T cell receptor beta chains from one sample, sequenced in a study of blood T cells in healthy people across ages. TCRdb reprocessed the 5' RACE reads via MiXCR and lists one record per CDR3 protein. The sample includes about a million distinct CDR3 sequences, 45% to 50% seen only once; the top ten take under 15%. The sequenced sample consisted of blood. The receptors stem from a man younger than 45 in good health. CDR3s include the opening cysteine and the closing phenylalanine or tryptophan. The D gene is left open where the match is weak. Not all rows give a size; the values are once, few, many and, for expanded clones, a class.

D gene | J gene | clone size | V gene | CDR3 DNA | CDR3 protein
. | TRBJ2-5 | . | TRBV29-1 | TGCAGCGTTGACCCCTCATCGACTGTGGGTTTGGAGACCCAGTACTTC | CSVDPSSTVGLETQYF
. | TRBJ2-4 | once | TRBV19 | TGTGCCAGTAGCCCCTCTAGCGTAGCCAAAAACATTCAGTACTTC | CASSPSSVAKNIQYF
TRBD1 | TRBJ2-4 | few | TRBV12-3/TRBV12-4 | TGTGCCAGCAGTCCGGGACAGGGAAGTAACATTCAGTACTTC | CASSPGQGSNIQYF
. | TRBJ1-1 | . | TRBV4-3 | TGCGCCAGCAGCCAAGAGGACACCTTGAACACTGAAGCTTTCTTT | CASSQEDTLNTEAFF
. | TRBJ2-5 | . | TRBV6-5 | TGTGCCAGCAGTAGAAGGGGCGCGATCTACGAGAGGCAGTACTTC | CASSRRGAIYERQYF
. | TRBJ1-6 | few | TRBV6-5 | TGTGCCGTCACGGGGGGCTATAATTCACCCCTCCACTTT | CAVTGGYNSPLHF
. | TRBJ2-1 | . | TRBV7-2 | TGTGCCAGCAGTACGGACGCCGAGTCCCACAATGAGCAGTTCTTC | CASSTDAESHNEQFF
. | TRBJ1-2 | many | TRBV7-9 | TGTGCCAGCAGCTCGCGGTCCCGCTTGAACTATGGCTACACCTTC | CASSSRSRLNYGYTF
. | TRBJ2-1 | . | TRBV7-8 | TGTGCCAGCAGCTTCCCTAGCGCTGGATACAATGAGCAGTTCTTC | CASSFPSAGYNEQFF
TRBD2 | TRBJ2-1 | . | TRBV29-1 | TGCAGCGTTGGAAGTGGACTAGATGGTGAGCGGTTCTTC | CSVGSGLDGERFF
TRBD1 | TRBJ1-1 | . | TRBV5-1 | TGCGCCAGCAGCTTGGGACAGGGTTTGAGCACTGAAGCTTTCTTT | CASSLGQGLSTEAFF
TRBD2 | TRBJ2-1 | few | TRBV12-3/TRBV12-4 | TGTGCCAGCATTCCCAGGGGACTAGTAGGTGAGCAGTTCTTC | CASIPRGLVGEQFF
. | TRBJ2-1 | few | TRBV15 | TGTGCCACCAGCAGAGATCTCCGGACTGCCTACAATGAGCAGTTCTTC | CATSRDLRTAYNEQFF
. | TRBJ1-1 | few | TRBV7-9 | TGTGCCAGCAGTCGGGGACAACTGAACACTGAAGCTTTCTTT | CASSRGQLNTEAFF
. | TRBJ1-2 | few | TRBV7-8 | TGTGCCAGCAGCTTAGACAGGACCAGTCGAAGTGGCTACACCTTC | CASSLDRTSRSGYTF
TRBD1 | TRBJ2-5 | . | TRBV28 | TGTGCCAGCAGTGGGACAGGGTTTCAGACCCAGTACTTC | CASSGTGFQTQYF
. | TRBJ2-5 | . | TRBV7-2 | TGTGCCGGGGCCGGAGGCTACTACAATGAGCAGTACTTC | CAGAGGYYNEQYF
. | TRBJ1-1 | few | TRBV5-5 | TGTGCCAGCAGCTCTTCAGGGGAAATAGGAGCTTTCTTT | CASSSSGEIGAFF
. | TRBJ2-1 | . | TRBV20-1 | TGCAGTGCTAGAAAAGCCGGGTCGGGGTTCTTGGGCAATGAGCAGTTCTTC | CSARKAGSGFLGNEQFF
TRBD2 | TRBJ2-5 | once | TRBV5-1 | TGCGCCAGCAGCTTCAGCGGGGGGAGCCGAGAGACCCAGTACTTC | CASSFSGGSRETQYF
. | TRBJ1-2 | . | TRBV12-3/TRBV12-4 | TGTGCCAGCAGTATATCGGGGTGGGAGGGCTACACCTTC | CASSISGWEGYTF
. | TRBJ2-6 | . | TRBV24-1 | TGTGCCACCAGTGCCTTGGGGTCCTCTGGGGCCAACGTCCTGACTTTC | CATSALGSSGANVLTF
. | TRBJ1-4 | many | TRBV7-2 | TGTGCCAGCAGCCGCGGTAAAACTAATGAAAAACTGTTTTTT | CASSRGKTNEKLFF
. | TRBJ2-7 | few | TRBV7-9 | TGTGCCAGCAGCCCGGTGGTTTACGAGCAGTACTTC | CASSPVVYEQYF
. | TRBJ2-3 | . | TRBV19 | TGTGCCAGTAGTATATACGTGCGGATGTCTAGCACAGATACGCAGTATTTT | CASSIYVRMSSTDTQYF
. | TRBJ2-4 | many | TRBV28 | TGTGCCAGCAGTCCTCCGGACAGCATAGCCAAAAACATTCAGTACTTC | CASSPPDSIAKNIQYF
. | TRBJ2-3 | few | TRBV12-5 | TGTGCTAGTGGTAGGACGGCGTCGACAGATACGCAGTATTTT | CASGRTASTDTQYF
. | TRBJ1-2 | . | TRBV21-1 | TGTGCCAGCAGCAAAGCAGGCTGCGGGGGGCGCGACTATGGCTACACCTTC | CASSKAGCGGRDYGYTF
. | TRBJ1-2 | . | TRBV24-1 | TGTGCCACCAGTGACGACCCTTTAGGATCAGGGGGCTACACCTTC | CATSDDPLGSGGYTF
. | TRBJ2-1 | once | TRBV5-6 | TGTGCCAGCCGCACGCGGAGGGCCGCTGGGCACAATGAGCAGTTCTTC | CASRTRRAAGHNEQFF
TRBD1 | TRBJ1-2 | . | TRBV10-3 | TGTGCCATCAGCTCCGGGACAGAAGGTTATGGCTACACCTTC | CAISSGTEGYGYTF
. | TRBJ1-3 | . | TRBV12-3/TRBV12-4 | TGTGCCAGCACCCCTCCGACAGGAAACACCATATATTTT | CASTPPTGNTIYF
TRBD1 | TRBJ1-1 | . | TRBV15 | TGTGCCAGTAACCGGGACAGGCTTAACACTGAAGCTTTCTTT | CASNRDRLNTEAFF
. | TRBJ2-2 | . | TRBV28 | TGTGCCAGCAGTTTGCGGAATGAGGGCTCTCCTCTTGACACCGGGGAGCTGTTTTTT | CASSLRNEGSPLDTGELFF
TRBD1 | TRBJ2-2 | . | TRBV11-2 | TGTGCCAGCAGCTTAGTCGACAGGGATTTCGGGGAGCTGTTTTTT | CASSLVDRDFGELFF
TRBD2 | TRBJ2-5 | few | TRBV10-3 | TGTGCCATCAGTGAGTCGAGGACTAGCGGGGGGCGGCGTGAGACCCAGTACTTC | CAISESRTSGGRRETQYF
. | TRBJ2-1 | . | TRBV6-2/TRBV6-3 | TGTGCCAGCAGTTATGCCGCCTCCACAAGAAACAATGAGCAGTTCTTC | CASSYAASTRNNEQFF